The rows below give T cell receptor beta chains drawn from one sample of a study of identifying expanded T cells in peripheral blood. Profiled with immunoSEQ multiplex PCR; TCRdb holds only in-frame clones, not every one. Among 100,000 to 150,000 clones listed, about four fifths were seen once. The specimen was blood. All receptors come from a person between 18 and 75 years old in good health. Each CDR3 is given with its conserved first and last residue. D genes are given only for firm matches. Only part of the rows carry a size: once, few, many, or a class if the clone is expanded.

abundance | j_gene | v_gene | d_gene | CDR3aa | CDR3nt
- | TRBJ1-2 | TRBV15 | - | CATSRGADGYTF | TGTGCCACCAGCAGAGGGGCGGATGGCTACACCTTC
- | TRBJ2-5 | TRBV5-1 | TRBD1 | CASRTGPLSETQYF | TGCGCCAGCAGGACAGGGCCCCTTTCGGAGACCCAGTACTTC
- | TRBJ1-3 | TRBV10-3 | TRBD1 | CAISGQNPGNTIYF | TGTGCCATCTCGGGACAGAACCCTGGAAACACCATATATTTT
- | TRBJ2-5 | TRBV30 | - | CAWSSDPPETQYF | TGTGCCTGGAGCAGCGACCCGCCAGAGACCCAGTACTTC
- | TRBJ2-5 | TRBV7-9 | - | CASSLAGDLWDQETQYF | TGTGCCAGCAGCTTAGCAGGGGACCTTTGGGACCAAGAGACCCAGTACTTC
- | TRBJ2-1 | TRBV5-1 | - | CASSLPTTGNEQFF | TGCGCCAGCAGCTTACCGACTACCGGGAATGAGCAGTTCTTC
- | TRBJ1-1 | TRBV2 | - | CASSDPSGSAFF | TGTGCCAGCAGTGATCCGTCGGGGTCAGCTTTCTTT
- | TRBJ1-1 | TRBV11-2 | - | CASSLSYGGEAFF | TGTGCCAGCAGCTTGTCGTATGGGGGTGAAGCTTTCTTT
- | TRBJ2-5 | TRBV7-2 | TRBD2 | CASSLGRDYIQETQYF | TGTGCCAGCAGCTTAGGGCGGGACTATATACAAGAGACCCAGTACTTC
- | TRBJ2-4 | TRBV6-1 | TRBD2 | CASSEGSGTSGYLAKNIQYF | TGTGCCAGCAGTGAAGGGAGCGGGACTAGCGGGTATCTAGCCAAAAACATTCAGTACTTC
- | TRBJ2-1 | TRBV4-3 | - | CASSQVWGQFYNEQFF | TGCGCCAGCAGCCAAGTATGGGGCCAATTCTACAATGAGCAGTTCTTC
- | TRBJ1-1 | TRBV14 | - | CASSHSTHTEAFF | TGTGCCAGCAGCCATTCCACCCACACTGAAGCTTTCTTT
many | TRBJ1-3 | TRBV7-6 | - | CASSRTELSGNTIYF | TGTGCCAGCAGCCGGACCGAACTCTCTGGAAACACCATATATTTT
- | TRBJ2-3 | TRBV10-3 | TRBD1 | CAIRSGTGDSDTQYF | TGTGCCATCAGGTCCGGGACAGGGGACTCAGATACGCAGTATTTT
- | TRBJ2-7 | TRBV15 | - | CATSRDNKGYEQYF | TGTGCCACCAGCAGAGATAACAAGGGCTACGAGCAGTACTTC
- | TRBJ1-4 | TRBV14 | - | CASSPPRAVSSELFF | TGTGCCAGCAGCCCTCCCAGGGCAGTCTCTTCGGAACTGTTTTTT
- | TRBJ2-2 | TRBV7-9 | - | CASSPGTTDTSGELFF | TGTGCCAGCAGCCCCGGTACCACCGACACCTCCGGGGAGCTGTTTTTT
- | TRBJ1-2 | TRBV20-1 | - | CSAREERGYTF | TGCAGTGCTAGGGAGGAGAGAGGCTACACCTTC
- | TRBJ2-2 | TRBV7-3 | - | CASSLGSQGLMAGELFF | TGTGCCAGCAGCTTAGGATCTCAGGGTCTTATGGCCGGGGAGCTGTTTTTT
- | TRBJ2-5 | TRBV30 | TRBD2 | CAWTSGGAETQYF | TGTGCCTGGACTAGCGGGGGGGCGGAGACCCAGTACTTC
- | TRBJ2-7 | TRBV29-1 | - | CSVGGQSLREQYF | TGCAGCGTCGGGGGACAGTCGCTAAGGGAGCAGTACTTC
- | TRBJ1-1 | TRBV6-1 | - | CATRWGSTEAFF | TGTGCCACCAGGTGGGGGAGCACTGAAGCTTTCTTT
once | TRBJ2-7 | TRBV6-1 | - | CASRHDLGHGYEQYF | TGTGCCAGCAGACACGACCTAGGACACGGATACGAGCAGTACTTC
- | TRBJ2-7 | TRBV9 | TRBD2 | CASSVGAGSPEQYF | TGTGCCAGCAGCGTAGGAGCGGGGAGCCCCGAGCAGTACTTC
- | TRBJ2-3 | TRBV25-1 | TRBD1 | CASSEDRGDTQYF | TGTGCCAGCAGTGAGGACAGGGGAGATACGCAGTATTTT
- | TRBJ1-2 | TRBV6-5 | - | CASSYSYRSGYGYTF | TGTGCCAGCAGTTACTCGTACAGGTCGGGTTATGGCTACACCTTC
- | TRBJ2-5 | TRBV11-3 | - | CASSLERETQYF | TGTGCCAGCAGCTTAGAAAGGGAGACCCAGTACTTC
- | TRBJ2-1 | TRBV7-2 | - | CASSLGFRGDEQFF | TGTGCCAGCAGCTTAGGGTTTAGGGGGGATGAGCAGTTCTTC
- | TRBJ2-4 | TRBV11-2 | - | CASSKVEVNIQYF | TGTGCCAGCAGTAAAGTGGAGGTTAACATTCAGTACTTC
- | TRBJ1-2 | TRBV5-1 | TRBD1 | CASSLGTGGGYGYTF | TGCGCCAGCAGCTTGGGGACAGGGGGCGGCTATGGCTACACCTTC
once | TRBJ2-1 | TRBV2 | - | CASSYRASKNEQFF | TGTGCCAGCAGTTACAGGGCCAGCAAAAATGAGCAGTTCTTC
- | TRBJ1-5 | TRBV25-1 | - | CASSELGGIQPQHF | TGTGCCAGCAGTGAATTGGGTGGAATTCAGCCCCAGCATTTT
- | TRBJ2-1 | TRBV19 | - | CASSREQSSYNEQFF | TGTGCCAGTAGTCGAGAGCAGAGCTCCTACAATGAGCAGTTCTTC
few | TRBJ2-3 | TRBV19 | - | CASSMGPDTQYF | TGTGCCAGTAGTATGGGGCCAGATACGCAGTATTTT